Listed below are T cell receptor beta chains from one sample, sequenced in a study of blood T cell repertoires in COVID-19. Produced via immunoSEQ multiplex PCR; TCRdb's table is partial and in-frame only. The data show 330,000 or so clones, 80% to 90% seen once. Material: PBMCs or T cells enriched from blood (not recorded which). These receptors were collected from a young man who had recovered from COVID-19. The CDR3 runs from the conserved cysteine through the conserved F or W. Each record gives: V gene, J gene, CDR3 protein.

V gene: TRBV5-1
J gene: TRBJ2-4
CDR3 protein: CASSFQGEFKHF

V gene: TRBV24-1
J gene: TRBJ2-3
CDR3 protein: CATSVDSLTDTQYF

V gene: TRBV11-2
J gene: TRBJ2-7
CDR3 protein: CASSLGTGATYEQYF

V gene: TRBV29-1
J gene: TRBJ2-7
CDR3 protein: CSVSESTGRSSEQYF

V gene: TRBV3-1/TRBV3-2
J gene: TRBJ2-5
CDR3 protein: CASSLSGGPPFIGETQYF

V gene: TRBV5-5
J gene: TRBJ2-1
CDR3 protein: CASSPSGGAGNEQFF

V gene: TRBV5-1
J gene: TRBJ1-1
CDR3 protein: CASSLWQGALNTEAFF

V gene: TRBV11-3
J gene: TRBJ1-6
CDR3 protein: CASSPRSPLHF

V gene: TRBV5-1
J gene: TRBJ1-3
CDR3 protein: CASSLRRGYGNTIYF

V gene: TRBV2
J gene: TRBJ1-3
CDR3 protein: CASRLDRGPGNTIYF

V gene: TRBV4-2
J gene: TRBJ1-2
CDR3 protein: CASSQDRLGDRLDYGYTF

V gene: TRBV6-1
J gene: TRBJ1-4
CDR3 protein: CASSLRTAPGEKLFF

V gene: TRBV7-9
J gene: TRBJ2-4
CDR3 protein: CASSLAGTQNIQYF

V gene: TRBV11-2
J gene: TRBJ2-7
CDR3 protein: CASSDGGSGYEQYF

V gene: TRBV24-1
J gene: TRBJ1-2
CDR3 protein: CATSDSKPTGGYYGYTF